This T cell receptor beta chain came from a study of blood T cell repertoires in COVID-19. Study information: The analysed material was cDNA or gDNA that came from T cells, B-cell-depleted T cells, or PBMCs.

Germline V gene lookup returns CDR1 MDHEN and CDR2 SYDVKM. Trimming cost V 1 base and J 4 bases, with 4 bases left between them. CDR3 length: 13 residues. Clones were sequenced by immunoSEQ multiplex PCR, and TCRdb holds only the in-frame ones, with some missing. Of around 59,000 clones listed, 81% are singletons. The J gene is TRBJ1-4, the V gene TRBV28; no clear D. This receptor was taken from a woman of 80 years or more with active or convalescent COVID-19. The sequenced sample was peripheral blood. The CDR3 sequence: CASSLSSNEKLFF. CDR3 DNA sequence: TGTGCCAGCAGTTTATCCAGTAATGAAAAACTGTTTTTT.